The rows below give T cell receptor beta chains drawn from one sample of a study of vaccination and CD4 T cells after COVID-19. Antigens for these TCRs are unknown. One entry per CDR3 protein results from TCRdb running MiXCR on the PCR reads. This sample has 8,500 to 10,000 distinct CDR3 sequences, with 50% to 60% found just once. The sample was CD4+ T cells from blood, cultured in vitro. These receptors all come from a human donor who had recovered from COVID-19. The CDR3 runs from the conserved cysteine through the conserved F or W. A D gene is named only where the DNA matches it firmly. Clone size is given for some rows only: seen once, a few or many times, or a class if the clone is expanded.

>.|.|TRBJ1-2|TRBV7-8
CASSLGDHYGYTF
TGTGCCAGCAGCTTAGGGGACCACTATGGCTACACCTTC
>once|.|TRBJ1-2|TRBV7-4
CASSAPRGVGYGYTF
TGTGCCAGCAGCGCACCCCGCGGGGTTGGCTATGGCTACACCTTC
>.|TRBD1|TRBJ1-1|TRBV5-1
CASSVGQSTMNTEAFF
TGCGCCAGCAGCGTGGGACAGAGCACCATGAACACTGAAGCTTTCTTT
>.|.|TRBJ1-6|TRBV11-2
CASSPGEGPYNSPLHF
TGTGCCAGCAGCCCCGGGGAGGGTCCCTATAATTCACCCCTCCACTTT
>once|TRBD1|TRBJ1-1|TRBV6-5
CASSSITGTGGREAFF
TGTGCCAGCAGTTCCATAACCGGGACAGGGGGCCGGGAAGCTTTCTTT
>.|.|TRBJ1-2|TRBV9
CASSLSGPPSGYTF
TGTGCCAGCAGCTTATCCGGGCCGCCCAGTGGCTACACCTTC
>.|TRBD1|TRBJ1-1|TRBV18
CASSLNLGQSNTEAFF
TGTGCCAGCTCACTGAATTTGGGACAGTCGAACACTGAAGCTTTCTTT
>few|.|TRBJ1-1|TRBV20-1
CSASRGNTEAFF
TGCAGTGCTAGTAGGGGGAACACTGAAGCTTTCTTT
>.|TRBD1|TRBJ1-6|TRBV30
CAWKQGEDSPLHF
TGTGCCTGGAAACAGGGGGAGGATTCACCCCTCCACTTT
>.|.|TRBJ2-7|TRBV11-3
CASSLGRIYEQYF
TGTGCCAGCAGCTTAGGAAGGATCTACGAGCAGTACTTC
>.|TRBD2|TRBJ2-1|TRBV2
CASRPGTSRGGRRFF
TGTGCCAGCAGACCCGGGACTAGCCGCGGGGGGCGGCGGTTCTTC
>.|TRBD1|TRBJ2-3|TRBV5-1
CASSIRQGDTQYF
TGCGCCAGCAGCATTAGACAGGGAGATACGCAGTATTTT
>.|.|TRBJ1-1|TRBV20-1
CSAADRDKGRTEAFF
TGCAGTGCCGCAGACCGGGACAAGGGAAGGACTGAAGCTTTCTTT
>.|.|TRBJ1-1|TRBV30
CACSLGQRSTEAFF
TGTGCCTGCTCGTTGGGACAACGAAGCACTGAAGCTTTCTTT
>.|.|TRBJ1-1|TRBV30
CAWSEENTEAFF
TGTGCCTGGTCTGAGGAGAACACTGAAGCTTTCTTT
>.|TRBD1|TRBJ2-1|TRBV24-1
CATSDTAGQGVRNEQFF
TGTGCCACCAGTGATACAGCCGGACAGGGGGTTCGTAATGAGCAGTTCTTC
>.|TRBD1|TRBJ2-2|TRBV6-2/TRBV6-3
CASSGDRYPDEELFF
TGTGCCAGCAGTGGGGACAGGTATCCCGATGAAGAGCTGTTTTTT
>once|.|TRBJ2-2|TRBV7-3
CASSLSQRSGELFF
TGTGCCAGCAGCTTATCCCAGCGGTCCGGGGAGCTGTTTTTT
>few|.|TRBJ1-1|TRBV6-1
CASSETWGGTEAFF
TGTGCCAGCAGTGAGACATGGGGCGGGACTGAAGCTTTCTTT
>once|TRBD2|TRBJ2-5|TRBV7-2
CASSGTSGGAGETQYF
TGTGCCAGCAGCGGGACTAGCGGGGGGGCAGGAGAGACCCAGTACTTC
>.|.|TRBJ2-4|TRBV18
CASSPGFRENIQYF
TGTGCCAGCTCACCGGGGTTCAGGGAAAACATTCAGTACTTC
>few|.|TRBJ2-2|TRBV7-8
CASSLRRQGGTGELFF
TGTGCCAGCAGCTTACGGCGGCAGGGGGGGACCGGGGAGCTGTTTTTT
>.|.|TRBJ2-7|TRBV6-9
CASSFKGKSTNTSQHAGQYF
TGTGCCAGCAGTTTTAAGGGGAAGTCTACTAATACTTCCCAACATGCGGGGCAGTACTTC
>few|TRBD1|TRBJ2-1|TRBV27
CASSLGWTGIDNEQFF
TGTGCCAGCAGTTTGGGTTGGACAGGGATCGACAATGAGCAGTTCTTC
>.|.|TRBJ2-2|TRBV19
CASSRRRGANTGELFF
TGTGCCAGTAGTAGAAGACGGGGCGCGAACACCGGGGAGCTGTTTTTT
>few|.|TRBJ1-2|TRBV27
CASSPNPPARAGYTF
TGTGCCAGCAGTCCCAACCCCCCGGCCAGGGCGGGCTACACCTTC
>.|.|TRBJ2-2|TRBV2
CASRSGTLRTGELFF
TGTGCCAGCAGGTCCGGGACCTTAAGGACCGGGGAGCTGTTTTTT
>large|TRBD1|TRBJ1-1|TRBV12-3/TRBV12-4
CASSRQGARSEAFF
TGTGCCAGCAGCAGACAGGGGGCAAGATCTGAAGCTTTCTTT
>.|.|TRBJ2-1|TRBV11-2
CASSLAYNEQFF
TGTGCCAGCAGCTTAGCTTACAATGAGCAGTTCTTC
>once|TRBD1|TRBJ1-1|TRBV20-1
CSARAGTVTIEAFF
TGCAGTGCTAGAGCCGGGACAGTTACGATTGAAGCTTTCTTT
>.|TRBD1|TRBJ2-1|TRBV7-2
CASTLRQNRGSEQFF
TGTGCCAGCACCCTCCGGCAAAACAGGGGAAGTGAGCAGTTCTTC
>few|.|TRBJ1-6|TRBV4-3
CASSQQRDGNSPLHF
TGCGCCAGCAGCCAACAACGGGACGGGAATTCACCCCTCCACTTT
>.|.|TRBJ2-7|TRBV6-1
CASTRDGRLYEQYF
TGTGCCAGCACGCGGGACGGAAGACTCTACGAGCAGTACTTC
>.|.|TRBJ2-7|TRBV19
CASSPPQRRSEQYF
TGTGCCAGTAGTCCCCCACAGAGGCGGAGCGAGCAGTACTTC
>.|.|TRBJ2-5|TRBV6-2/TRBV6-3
CASSSVEAIVETQYF
TGTGCCAGCAGTAGCGTCGAAGCGATCGTGGAGACCCAGTACTTC
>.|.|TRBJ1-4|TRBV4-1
CASSQDWGNNEKLFF
TGCGCCAGCAGCCAAGATTGGGGAAATAATGAAAAACTGTTTTTT
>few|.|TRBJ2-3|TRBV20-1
CSARRLASTDTQYF
TGCAGTGCTAGAAGGTTAGCGAGCACAGATACGCAGTATTTT
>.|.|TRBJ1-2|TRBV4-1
CASSHPLGPPAGGYTF
TGCGCCAGCAGCCATCCCTTGGGCCCTCCCGCGGGTGGCTACACCTTC
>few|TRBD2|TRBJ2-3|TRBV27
CASSHSGAPSTDTQYF
TGTGCCAGCAGCCATAGCGGGGCGCCAAGCACAGATACGCAGTATTTT
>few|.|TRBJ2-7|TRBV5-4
CASSFPADHEQYF
TGTGCCAGCAGCTTCCCGGCCGACCACGAGCAGTACTTC
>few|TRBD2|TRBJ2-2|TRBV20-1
CSARRAGGAGELFF
TGCAGTGCTAGAAGGGCGGGAGGGGCCGGGGAGCTGTTTTTT
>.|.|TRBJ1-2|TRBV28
CASSFVSSSRGGYTF
TGTGCCAGCAGTTTTGTTTCGTCCTCACGGGGTGGCTACACCTTC
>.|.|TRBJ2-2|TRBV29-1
CSVGPGDSSNTGELFF
TGCAGCGTTGGGCCGGGGGACAGCTCGAACACCGGGGAGCTGTTTTTT
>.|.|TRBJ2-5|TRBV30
CAWSQDPWGQETQYF
TGTGCCTGGAGTCAGGACCCCTGGGGCCAAGAGACCCAGTACTTC
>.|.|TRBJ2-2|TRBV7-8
CASSLDVHQGTGELFF
TGTGCCAGCAGCTTAGACGTCCATCAGGGCACCGGGGAGCTGTTTTTT
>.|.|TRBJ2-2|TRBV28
CASSLDTGELFF
TGTGCCAGCAGTTTAGACACCGGGGAGCTGTTTTTT
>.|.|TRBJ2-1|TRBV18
CASSQAGVRHNEQFF
TGTGCCAGCTCGCAAGCAGGGGTTCGACACAATGAGCAGTTCTTC
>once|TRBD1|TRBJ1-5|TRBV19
CASDGQGSNQPQHF
TGTGCCAGTGACGGACAGGGTAGCAATCAGCCCCAGCATTTT
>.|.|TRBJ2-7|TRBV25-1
CARLLRFGEQYF
TGTGCCAGGTTACTTAGGTTCGGCGAGCAGTACTTC